This T cell receptor beta chain was sequenced during a study of control samples from healthy donors and cancer patients. Germline CDR1 MNHNS, CDR2 SASEGT. Trimming took 2 bases from V and 0 from J; bases not matched to a gene: 3. The CDR3 has 15 residues. The repertoire was sequenced with immunoSEQ multiplex PCR; TCRdb's copy has only in-frame clones and lacks some. Of around 120,000 clones in the sample, more than 75% were seen once. The sample was blood. This chain connects TRBV6-1 to TRBJ1-1; 7 bases line up with TRBD1. The TCR originated in an older woman in good health. CDR3 sequence (DNA): TGTGCCAGCAGTGAAAAACAGGGGATGAACACTGAAGCTTTCTTT. It specifies CASSEKQGMNTEAFF.